These 27 T cell receptor beta chains originate from one sample sequenced in a study of OX40 agonist ivuxolimab in advanced cancers. Libraries were prepared by immunoSEQ multiplex PCR; TCRdb keeps only in-frame clonotypes and omits some of them. This table holds 95,000 to 150,000 clones, around 95% found once. The sequencing here drew on CD4+ or CD8+ T cells sorted from blood, taken in a trial of the OX40 agonist ivuxolimab. The origin of the receptors is an adult with an advanced solid tumor such as melanoma, head and neck, liver or kidney cancer.

The chain links TRBV4-2 to TRBJ2-1; 11 nucleotides match TRBD2. The germline CDR1 and CDR2 sequences are LGHNA and YNFKEQ. The V and J ends lost 2 bases and 9 bases, in that order; junction bases with no gene match: 9. The CDR3 spans 16 residues. The CDR3 protein is CASSQSTSGSWREQFF. The CDR3 DNA reads as TGTGCCAGCAGCCAATCCACTAGCGGGAGTTGGCGTGAGCAGTTCTTC.

The chain couples TRBV6-4 to TRBJ1-3, with 8 bases fitting TRBD1. CDR3 length equals 17 residues. The J segment lost 3 bases and the V segment lost 4 bases, leaving 11 bases of the junction unmatched. In germline, CDR1 is MRHNA, CDR2 SNTAGT. CDR3 in amino acids: CASSVSGTGFVGNTIYF. The CDR3 nucleotides read TGTGCCAGCAGTGTTTCCGGGACAGGATTCGTTGGAAACACCATATATTTT.

The gene calls are TRBV19 and TRBJ1-5; no reliable D call. V dropped 5 bases and J dropped 4 bases, with 15 bases sitting between them. The germline gives CDR1 LNHDA, CDR2 SQIVND (reference sequence). The CDR3 has 15 residues. CDR3 DNA sequence: TGTGCCAGTAGTTCGAAATCCGGGAGAAATCAGCCCCAGCATTTT. The encoded protein is CASSSKSGRNQPQHF. Using reference TRBV19 and TRBJ1-5 for the parts outside the CDR3, the full variable domain is DGGITQSPKYLFRKEGQNVTLSCEQNLNHDAMYWYRQDPGQGLRLIYYSQIVNDFQKGDIAEGYSVSREKKESFPLTVTSAQKNPTAFYLCASSSKSGRNQPQHFGDGTRLSIL.

The chain links TRBV28 to TRBJ1-5, with 7 bases fitting TRBD1. Germline V gene data show CDR1 as MDHEN and CDR2 as SYDVKM. The CDR3 sequence is 15 residues long. The V and J ends lost 2 bases and 0 bases, in that order; junction bases with no gene match: 1. The CDR3 reads CASSLRQGSNQPQHF. The CDR3 bases are TGTGCCAGCAGTTTAAGACAGGGTAGCAATCAGCCCCAGCATTTT. The full variable domain, its missing parts supplied by reference TRBV28 and TRBJ1-5, is DVKVTQSSRYLVKRTGEKVFLECVQDMDHENMFWYRQDPGLGLRLIYFSYDVKMKEKGDIPEGYSVSREKKERFSLILESASTNQTSMYLCASSLRQGSNQPQHFGDGTRLSIL.

The chain employs TRBV18 and TRBJ2-1, with TRBD1 as a possible D gene (6 bases). The germline CDR1 and CDR2 sequences are KGHSH and LQKENI. Trimming pared 3 bases from V and 5 bases from J, leaving 17 bases between. CDR3 size: 16 residues. In nucleotides, the CDR3 is TGTGCCAGCTCACCCCGCCGGACAGTCCCAAACAATGAGCAGTTCTTC. Translation: CASSPRRTVPNNEQFF.

This rearrangement joins TRBV4-1 to TRBJ2-5, with D unclear. Trimming removed 1 base from V and 5 bases from J, with 8 bases in between. The CDR3 is 13 residues long. The V gene's germline CDR1 is MGHRA and CDR2 YSYEKL. This chain's CDR3 is CASSQALRETQYF. DNA for the CDR3: TGCGCCAGCAGCCAAGCTTTGCGCGAGACCCAGTACTTC.

In this sample, this clone turned up a few times. The J gene is TRBJ1-3, the V gene TRBV15, with unresolved D. V was clipped by 1 base and J by 0 bases, with 13 bases between them. Germline V gives CDR1 LNHNV, CDR2 YYDKDF (reference sequence). This CDR3 comprises 17 residues. The CDR3 bases are TGTGCCACCAGCAGAGGACACAGCTCTCTCTCTGGAAACACCATATATTTT. It translates to CATSRGHSSLSGNTIYF.

The chain has TRBV4-2 and TRBJ2-7; no clear D gene. V was trimmed by 1 base and J by 2 bases, leaving 18 bases between them. CDR1 and CDR2 from the germline V gene are LGHNA and YNFKEQ. The CDR3 totals 17 residues. CDR3 amino acids: CASSQATNAGSTYEQYF. The CDR3 nucleotides read TGTGCCAGCAGCCAAGCTACTAACGCTGGTAGCACCTACGAGCAGTACTTC.

This clone was recorded only once. V gene TRBV28 combines with J gene TRBJ1-4; D not resolved. The CDR3 runs 15 residues. CDR1 and CDR2 (germline): MDHEN, SYDVKM. Trimming removed 6 bases at V and 8 bases at J, with 19 bases between. In DNA form, the CDR3 reads TGTGCCAGCAGCCGATTGGACTCCCTGGGGGAAAAACTGTTTTTT. Translated, it gives CASSRLDSLGEKLFF.

V and J are TRBV7-6 and TRBJ2-1, with unresolved D. The CDR3 is 12 residues long. The germline V gene has CDR1 SGHVS and CDR2 FNYEAQ. The ends were cut back, 5 bases at V and 10 bases at J, with 12 bases in the middle. The CDR3 protein is CASSPSDREQFF. The CDR3 DNA reads as TGTGCCAGCAGCCCCTCGGACCGGGAGCAGTTCTTC.

This clone was recorded once. This rearrangement joins TRBV4-2 to TRBJ2-2; 9 nucleotides match TRBD2. The CDR3 extends over 15 amino acids. Per the germline V gene, CDR1 is LGHNA and CDR2 is YNFKEQ. J was trimmed by 6 bases and V by 0 bases; bases with no gene match: 2. The CDR3 nucleotides are TGTGCCAGCAGCCAAGATTTAGCGGGAGCCGGGGAGCTGTTTTTT. Protein: CASSQDLAGAGELFF.

The CDR3 bases are TGCGCCAGCAGCCAAGTTAACATGGGTTTGGACACCGGGGAGCTGTTTTTT. Protein: CASSQVNMGLDTGELFF. This rearrangement joins TRBV4-1 to TRBJ2-2; D is unresolved. This CDR3 has 17 residues. Trimming stripped 1 base from V and 3 bases from J, with 15 bases between. Germline CDR1 and CDR2: MGHRA and YSYEKL.

The chain has TRBV7-3 and TRBJ2-5; TRBD1 agrees at 11 bases. Trimming removed 0 bases from V and 0 bases from J; junction bases left unmatched: 3. CDR1 is SGHTA and CDR2 is FQGTGA in the germline V gene. The CDR3 totals 17 residues. Here the CDR3 reads CASSLTPGQGDQETQYF. DNA of the CDR3: TGTGCCAGCAGCTTAACTCCGGGACAGGGGGACCAAGAGACCCAGTACTTC.

This clone was observed at least ten times. The chain uses TRBV5-1 and TRBJ1-2, with 9 nucleotides matching TRBD1. Losses at the gene ends were 8 bases for V and 3 bases for J; bases not matched to a gene: 8. Germline assignment: CDR1 SGHRS and CDR2 YFSETQ. The CDR3 sequence is 14 residues long. The CDR3 nucleotides are TGCGCCAGTCGACAGGGGGTGGTGGACTATGGCTACACCTTC. It codes for CASRQGVVDYGYTF.

This clone has just one count. The J gene is TRBJ2-1, the V gene TRBV6-6; 7 positions match TRBD2. The CDR3 loop spans 12 amino acids. J gave up 9 bases and V 6 bases, and 5 bases lay outside the gene matches. Per the germline V gene, CDR1 is MNHNY and CDR2 is SVGAGI (reference sequence). CDR3 in DNA: TGTGCCAGCAGCGGCGGGAGCCTTGAGCAGTTCTTC. Protein sequence: CASSGGSLEQFF.

This chain connects TRBV4-2 to TRBJ2-7; 8 bases are a match to TRBD2. The germline V gene has CDR1 LGHNA and CDR2 YNFKEQ. V shed 0 bases, J shed 7 bases, and the junction held 11 bases outside the gene matches. The CDR3 sequence is 16 residues long. This chain's CDR3 is CASSQDGTAGEGEQYF. CDR3 sequence (DNA): TGTGCCAGCAGCCAAGATGGTACAGCGGGAGAGGGAGAGCAGTACTTC.

The chain couples TRBV28 to TRBJ2-1; a weak D match, TRBD1 (5 bases). CDR1 is MDHEN, CDR2 SYDVKM, per germline. There are 18 residues in the CDR3. The V end was cut by 10 bases, the J end by 1 base, with 26 bases between. CDR3 bases: TGTGCCACCACCCGTCGTATATACAGGAAGGTTTCCTACAATGAGCAGTTCTTC. Its translation is CATTRRIYRKVSYNEQFF.

J is TRBJ1-2 and V is TRBV11-2, with D maybe TRBD1 (5 bases). The CDR3 consists of 16 residues. The V end was cut by 1 base, the J end by 4 bases, with 16 bases between. Germline V gene data show CDR1 as SGHAT and CDR2 as FQNNGV. The CDR3 is CASSLGSLGTGYGYTF. The CDR3 region has the DNA TGTGCCAGCAGCTTAGGGTCCCTAGGGACGGGCTATGGCTACACCTTC.

J is TRBJ2-2 and V is TRBV28; the D is unclear. The CDR3 sequence is 17 residues long. CDR1 is MDHEN and CDR2 is SYDVKM in the germline V gene. V lost 0 bases and J lost 0, with 11 bases in between. The CDR3 loop is CASSLWGSASNTGELFF. CDR3 in DNA: TGTGCCAGCAGTTTATGGGGGTCCGCTTCGAACACCGGGGAGCTGTTTTTT.

J is TRBJ1-4 and V is TRBV6-6; no clear D. Trimming cost V 5 bases and J 8 bases, with 15 bases left between them. The CDR3 contains 14 residues. CDR1 and CDR2 from the germline V gene are MNHNY and SVGAGI (reference sequence). This chain's CDR3 is CASSTGNQGEKLFF. Written as DNA, the CDR3 is TGTGCCAGCAGTACCGGGAACCAAGGCGAAAAACTGTTTTTT.

J is TRBJ1-1 and V is TRBV27; TRBD1 aligns across 7 bases. Per the germline V gene, CDR1 is MNHEY and CDR2 is SMNVEV (reference sequence). V lost 8 bases to trimming and J lost 3 bases; unmatched junction nucleotides: 15. The CDR3 is 16 amino acids. The CDR3, as DNA: TGTGCCAGCCGAAAGACCTCAGGGGGAACTGACACTGAAGCTTTCTTT. It specifies CASRKTSGGTDTEAFF.

V and J are TRBV6-4 and TRBJ2-7; maybe TRBD1 (6 bases). This CDR3 has 13 amino acids. Trimming left V 8 bases short and J 3 bases short, with 14 bases between. Germline-derived CDR1 and CDR2 are MRHNA and SNTAGT. The CDR3 spells CASSEEQGYEQYF. CDR3 DNA sequence: TGTGCCAGCTCTGAAGAACAGGGCTACGAGCAGTACTTC.

The J gene is TRBJ2-7, the V gene TRBV7-2; TRBD2 might be the D (6 bases). The CDR3 covers 13 residues. Trimming took off 2 bases at V and 3 bases at J, with 8 bases between the two ends. CDR1 SGHTA and CDR2 FQGNSA come from the germline V gene. CDR3 coding DNA: TGTGCCAGCAGCTTACGGGACTTCTACGAGCAGTACTTC. It codes for CASSLRDFYEQYF.

The chain has TRBV18 and TRBJ2-7, with 7 bases lining up with TRBD2. After removal of 1 base from V and 3 bases from J, the junction contained 9 bases not matched to a gene. CDR1 and CDR2 from the germline V gene are KGHSH and LQKENI. This CDR3 is built from 16 residues. CDR3: CASSPLGKAGNYEQYF. In DNA form, the CDR3 reads TGTGCCAGCTCACCACTTGGGAAAGCGGGGAACTACGAGCAGTACTTC.

The gene calls are TRBV18 and TRBJ2-7, with TRBD2 matching over 10 bases. Unmatched junction bases numbered 8, after V lost 6 bases and J lost 0 bases. The germline CDR1 and CDR2 sequences are KGHSH and LQKENI. CDR3 length: 16 residues. DNA of the CDR3: TGTGCCAGCTCGCAAAACCTAGCGGGGGCCTCCTACGAGCAGTACTTC. This sequence encodes CASSQNLAGASYEQYF.

The rearrangement links TRBV28 to TRBJ1-4; 8 bases fit TRBD1. Germline CDR1 MDHEN, CDR2 SYDVKM. The J segment lost 8 bases and the V segment lost 7 bases, leaving 9 bases of the junction unmatched. CDR3 length: 14 amino acids. Written as DNA, the CDR3 is TGTGCCAGCAACGAGGACAGGGTGGTCGAAAAACTGTTTTTT. This sequence encodes CASNEDRVVEKLFF.

V and J are TRBV4-3 and TRBJ1-3, with D maybe TRBD1 (6 bases). The CDR3 runs to 19 residues. Germline V gives CDR1 LGHNA, CDR2 YSLEER. V lost 3 bases to trimming and J lost 0 bases, with 21 bases between them. The CDR3 bases are TGCGCCAGCAGCCAGGGTTGGGTTAGGGGGGAACTCTCTGGAAACACCATATATTTT. This translates into CASSQGWVRGELSGNTIYF.